The 26 T cell receptor beta chains reported below all come from one sample, sequenced in a study of blood T cell repertoires in COVID-19. Sequenced by immunoSEQ multiplex PCR; TCRdb stores in-frame clones only, minus some. The sample lists about 200,000 clones, over 75% occurring once. The sequenced sample consisted of peripheral blood. Receptors were obtained from a woman older than 75 with acute or convalescent COVID-19.

The chain has TRBV6-5 and TRBJ1-6; a possible D gene is TRBD1 (5 bases). Germline-derived CDR1 and CDR2 are MNHEY and SVGAGI. The V gene lost 10 bases and the J gene lost 10 bases, with 14 bases spanning the gap. The CDR3 sequence is 12 residues long. The chain's CDR3 is CATQDSLSPLHF. CDR3 sequence (DNA): TGTGCCACACAAGACAGCCTATCACCCCTCCACTTT.

The chain couples TRBV5-1 to TRBJ2-1, with 9 bases that match TRBD2. CDR3 length: 16 residues. The germline CDR1 and CDR2 sequences are SGHRS and YFSETQ. The junction had 6 bases not matched to a gene; V was cut back by 1 base and J by 4 bases. The CDR3 DNA reads as TGCGCCAGCAGCTTGAACGTCGCGGGGGGGTACAATGAGCAGTTCTTC. Protein: CASSLNVAGGYNEQFF.

The chain is built from TRBV7-2 and TRBJ1-2; 7 positions agree with TRBD1. The CDR3 length is 15 residues. CDR1 SGHTA and CDR2 FQGNSA come from the germline V gene. Trimming at V came to 7 bases and at J to 4 bases, leaving 12 bases not matched to a gene. The CDR3 loop reads CASTLQTGSRYGYTF. The CDR3 DNA is TGTGCCAGCACACTACAGACAGGGTCTCGCTATGGCTACACCTTC.

The J gene is TRBJ1-2, the V gene TRBV7-3; the D gene is possibly TRBD1 (5 bases). Germline V lookup: CDR1 SGHTA, CDR2 FQGTGA. The V gene lost 0 bases and the J gene lost 4 bases, with 18 bases spanning the gap. This CDR3 has 17 residues. CDR3 nucleotide sequence: TGTGCCAGCAGCTTAACGGCGGGGACGAGGGTCGGCTATGGCTACACCTTC. Translating it yields CASSLTAGTRVGYGYTF. Supplemented by reference TRBV7-3 and TRBJ1-2, the full variable domain reads GAGVSQTPSNKVTEKGKYVELRCDPISGHTALYWYRQSLGQGPEFLIYFQGTGAADDSGLPNDRFFAVRPEGSVSTLKIQRTERGDSAVYLCASSLTAGTRVGYGYTFGSGTRLTVV.

The rearrangement joins TRBV7-2 to TRBJ2-1, with 9 bases matching TRBD1. The CDR3 consists of 14 residues. The V segment lost 5 bases and the J segment 9 bases; nucleotides outside the gene matches: 8. Germline V gene sequence: CDR1 SGHTA, CDR2 FQGNSA. CDR3 loop: CASSGQGTLGEQFF. As DNA, the CDR3 is TGTGCCAGCAGCGGACAGGGGACTCTGGGTGAGCAGTTCTTC.

V is TRBV7-3 and J is TRBJ2-1; 12 bases align to TRBD2. This CDR3 has 18 residues. Germline CDR1 reads SGHTA; CDR2 reads FQGTGA. With V trimmed by 2 bases and J by 0 bases, 5 bases remained unmatched. The CDR3 coding sequence is TGTGCCAGCAGCTTATGGACTAGCGGGACCCGCTCCTACAATGAGCAGTTCTTC. Translation: CASSLWTSGTRSYNEQFF.

The rearrangement joins TRBV19 to TRBJ1-6, with D tentatively TRBD1 (5 bases). In germline, CDR1 is LNHDA, CDR2 SQIVND (reference sequence). CDR3 length: 14 amino acids. V lost 9 bases to trimming and J lost 7 bases, with 16 bases between them. The CDR3, as DNA: TGTGCCAGCCACGTCGGCAGGGAAAATTCACCCCTCCACTTT. It specifies CASHVGRENSPLHF.

The chain combines TRBV28 with TRBJ2-5; 8 bases are shared with TRBD2. This CDR3 has 15 amino acids. Germline CDR1 is MDHEN and CDR2 is SYDVKM. The ends lost 2 bases at V and 2 bases at J; junction bases unmatched: 4. The CDR3 here is CASSLAAGGQETQYF. In nucleotides, the CDR3 is TGTGCCAGCAGTTTAGCTGCGGGAGGACAAGAGACCCAGTACTTC.

This chain links TRBV11-2 with TRBJ1-1; D may be TRBD1 (6 bases). The CDR3 length is 13 residues. Germline V gene data show CDR1 as SGHAT and CDR2 as FQNNGV. V lost 2 bases, J lost 5 bases, and 9 bases lay in between. The CDR3 reads CASSLLQGTEAFF. In DNA form, the CDR3 reads TGTGCCAGCAGCTTACTGCAGGGGACTGAAGCTTTCTTT.

CDR3 in DNA: TGTGCCAGTAGTATCCGACGGGGGGCGGATGAAAAACTGTTTTTT. It specifies CASSIRRGADEKLFF. The chain uses TRBV19 and TRBJ1-4; possibly TRBD1 for D (6 bases). Trimming took 3 bases from V and 6 from J, leaving 14 bases between them. CDR1 and CDR2 (germline): LNHDA, SQIVND (reference sequence). CDR3 length: 15 amino acids.

This clone was seen a single time. V is TRBV3-1 (or the pseudogene TRBV3-2) and J is TRBJ1-6; 9 positions agree with TRBD1. Germline trimming cut 3 bases from V and 8 bases from J; bases unmatched to any gene: 2. The CDR3 has 14 amino acids. Germline V CDR1 and CDR2: LGHDT, YNNKEL (reference sequence). CDR3 in amino acids: CASSQRDRDSPLHF. The CDR3 DNA is TGTGCCAGCAGCCAGAGGGACAGGGATTCACCCCTCCACTTT.

The V gene is TRBV28, the J gene TRBJ2-2; D possibly corresponds to TRBD2 (6 bases). There are 14 residues in the CDR3. Germline V gene lookup returns CDR1 MDHEN and CDR2 SYDVKM. The germline V and J ends were trimmed by 5 bases and 9 bases, with 16 bases remaining between them. The CDR3 is CASSPGTLARELFF. CDR3 DNA: TGTGCCAGCAGTCCCGGGACTTTGGCGAGGGAGCTGTTTTTT.

The rearrangement uses TRBV7-8 and TRBJ2-1; the match to TRBD2 covers 7 bases. V shed 5 bases, J shed 8 bases, and the junction held 9 bases outside the gene matches. CDR1 is SGHVS and CDR2 is FQNEAQ in the germline V gene. The CDR3 is 14 residues long. Here the CDR3 reads CASSPRGLGDEQFF. DNA for the CDR3: TGTGCCAGCAGCCCCCGCGGACTAGGCGATGAGCAGTTCTTC.

This chain links TRBV5-1 with TRBJ2-5, with TRBD2 matching over 10 bases. The germline CDR1 and CDR2 sequences are SGHRS and YFSETQ. With 3 bases clipped from V and 4 bases from J, the junction kept 3 bases outside the gene matches. The CDR3 consists of 14 residues. The CDR3 sequence is CASSSAGGRETQYF. The CDR3 nucleotides are TGCGCCAGCAGCTCAGCGGGGGGGAGAGAGACCCAGTACTTC.

This sequence joins TRBV5-1 and TRBJ2-3; 13 bases align to TRBD2. The CDR3 runs to 15 residues. The J segment lost 10 bases and the V segment lost 5 bases, leaving 10 bases of the junction unmatched. Germline values: CDR1 SGHRS, CDR2 YFSETQ. The CDR3 here is CASSSRLAGGHPQYF. DNA of the CDR3: TGCGCCAGCAGTTCCCGACTAGCGGGAGGTCACCCGCAGTATTTT.

The J gene is TRBJ2-3, the V gene TRBV5-1; 8 nucleotides align to TRBD2. Germline V gene sequence: CDR1 SGHRS, CDR2 YFSETQ. Germline trimming cut 4 bases from V and 1 base from J; bases unmatched to any gene: 5. The CDR3 spans 15 residues. The CDR3 here is CASSPQTSGTDTQYF. The CDR3 bases are TGCGCCAGCAGCCCACAGACTAGCGGCACAGATACGCAGTATTTT.

V and J are TRBV5-1 and TRBJ2-1; D gene ambiguous. Germline V lookup: CDR1 SGHRS, CDR2 YFSETQ. V shed 0 bases and J shed 5 bases, with 6 bases lying between them. This CDR3 is built from 13 residues. The CDR3 spells CASSLGRNNEQFF. The CDR3 DNA reads TGCGCCAGCAGCTTGGGCAGAAACAATGAGCAGTTCTTC. Full variable domain (rest looked up from reference TRBV5-1 and TRBJ2-1): KAGVTQTPRYLIKTRGQQVTLSCSPISGHRSVSWYQQTPGQGLQFLFEYFSETQRNKGNFPGRFSGRQFSNSRSEMNVSTLELGDSALYLCASSLGRNNEQFFGPGTRLTVL.

The rearrangement uses TRBV6-5 and TRBJ2-7, with D possibly matching TRBD1 (6 bases). V was clipped by 6 bases and J by 3 bases, with 18 bases between them. In germline, CDR1 is MNHEY, CDR2 SVGAGI. This CDR3 spans 15 amino acids. CDR3 sequence: CASRTEQGMGYEQYF. CDR3 bases: TGTGCCAGCAGAACCGAACAGGGAATGGGCTACGAGCAGTACTTC.

This clone has just one count. This sequence joins TRBV7-2 and TRBJ2-7; possible D gene TRBD1, 6 bases. Germline V gene sequence: CDR1 SGHTA, CDR2 FQGNSA. The CDR3 totals 14 residues. Between the trimmed V and J ends, which lost 2 bases and 7 bases, there was a span of 15 bases. In DNA, the CDR3 is TGTGCCAGCAGCTTAAGGGACATCATTAGGGAGCAGTACTTC. It yields the protein CASSLRDIIREQYF.

The rearrangement joins TRBV29-1 to TRBJ1-2, with TRBD1 matching over 9 bases. CDR1 SQVTM and CDR2 ANQGSEA come from the germline V gene. This CDR3 has 14 amino acids. V lost 6 bases and J lost 8; bases outside the gene matches: 13. The CDR3 nucleotides are TGCAGCGTGCGCCTAACAGGGGGCGCTCCCGGCTACACCTTC. The encoded protein is CSVRLTGGAPGYTF. Looking up the rest from reference TRBV29-1 and TRBJ1-2 gives the full variable domain: SAVISQKPSRDICQRGTSLTIQCQVDSQVTMMFWYRQQPGQSLTLIATANQGSEATYESGFVIDKFPISRPNLTFSTLTVSNMSPEDSSIYLCSVRLTGGAPGYTFGSGTRLTVV.

The chain carries TRBV11-2 and TRBJ2-1; D gene unclear. Trimming cost V 1 base and J 5 bases, with 9 bases left between them. CDR1 SGHAT and CDR2 FQNNGV come from the germline V gene. The CDR3 is 14 residues long. CDR3 region: CASSLARNHNEQFF. CDR3 DNA sequence: TGTGCCAGCAGCTTAGCTAGGAATCACAATGAGCAGTTCTTC.

The chain couples TRBV5-4 to TRBJ2-1, with 9 bases identical to TRBD2. The germline gives CDR1 SGHNT, CDR2 YYREEE (reference sequence). Germline trimming cut 6 bases from V and 3 bases from J; bases unmatched to any gene: 16. This CDR3 is built from 18 residues. The CDR3 sequence: CASTSGLAGLSYYNEQFF. The CDR3 coding sequence is TGTGCCAGCACCTCGGGCCTAGCGGGGCTTTCTTACTACAATGAGCAGTTCTTC.

Worth noting for this clone: Other nucleotide sequences in the sample specify the same CDR3. The chain recombines TRBV5-1 with TRBJ1-1, with 7 nucleotides matching TRBD1. Germline loops: CDR1 SGHRS, CDR2 YFSETQ. CDR3 size: 15 residues. The V segment lost 0 bases and the J segment 0 bases; nucleotides outside the gene matches: 2. As DNA, the CDR3 is TGCGCCAGCAGCTTGGTGACAGGGCTGAACACTGAAGCTTTCTTT. The encoded protein is CASSLVTGLNTEAFF.

The gene calls are TRBV11-2 and TRBJ2-3; 10 bases fit TRBD2. V gave up 4 bases and J gave up 0 bases; unmatched junction bases: 4. Per the germline V gene, CDR1 is SGHAT and CDR2 is FQNNGV. The CDR3 loop spans 16 amino acids. CDR3 sequence (DNA): TGTGCCAGCAGCTATTTGACTAGCGGGAGCACAGATACGCAGTATTTT. Its protein is CASSYLTSGSTDTQYF.

V is TRBV11-2 and J is TRBJ2-1; D remains ambiguous. Looked up from germline, CDR1 is SGHAT and CDR2 is FQNNGV. V lost 6 bases to trimming and J lost 9 bases, with 12 bases between them. This CDR3 is built from 12 residues. The CDR3 coding sequence is TGTGCCAGCAGTTCAAACGCGCCTGAGCAGTTCTTC. Residues: CASSSNAPEQFF. Supplemented by reference TRBV11-2 and TRBJ2-1, the full variable domain reads EAGVAQSPRYKIIEKRQSVAFWCNPISGHATLYWYQQILGQGPKLLIQFQNNGVVDDSQLPKDRFSAERLKGVDSTLKIQPAKLEDSAVYLCASSSNAPEQFFGPGTRLTVL.

This clone was detected once. The chain links TRBV28 to TRBJ2-7; a possible D gene is TRBD1 (6 bases). The CDR3 has 14 amino acids. Per the germline V gene, CDR1 is MDHEN and CDR2 is SYDVKM. Trimming took off 2 bases at V and 1 base at J, with 9 bases between the two ends. In DNA, the CDR3 is TGTGCCAGCAGTTTAGGGGACACATCCTACGAGCAGTACTTC. Its protein is CASSLGDTSYEQYF.